This TCR beta chain appears in the sequencing data of a study of lymphopenia after photon versus proton radiotherapy (dated by TCRdb to between 2018 and 2021). In terms of the full investigation: The study compared the immunological effects of photon versus proton radiation therapy in patients with gastrointestinal tumors who developed high-grade lymphopenia. The cohort included about 18 patients with gastrointestinal tumors who developed lymphopenia after receiving either photon or proton therapy. The study was designed to characterize how the impact on the immune system differs between the two radiation modalities.

Study-wide findings and limitations: Among patients across the cohort who died, overall survival time showed an inverse correlation with a larger post-nadir drop in TCR diversity. The survival association was assessed only in patients who died, and better survival with proton therapy was presented by the authors as a possibility rather than a demonstrated result. During treatment, patients who received photon therapy lost naive T cells and TCR diversity and gained effector/memory populations, whereas patients who received proton therapy remained relatively stable. After the lymphocyte count nadir, repertoires from photon-treated patients showed oligoclonal expansion, particularly of CD8+ Temra cells, and this expansion drove the decline in diversity.

The receptor library was made with the immunoSEQ multiplex PCR assay. Deep sequencing of rearranged TCR beta loci, alongside multiparametric flow cytometry, was used to profile T cell repertoires. TCRdb stores this immuneACCESS table with in-frame sequences only. Part of the clones is absent; in the studies checked, under half of the shortfall reflects unresolved V genes, and no reason is known for the rest. The sample profile shows 150,000 to 200,000 clones; roughly nine tenths of them were found once. Jointly, the top ten make up around 4.5% of the sample. Sequences LNHDA (CDR1) and SQIVND (CDR2) are obtained from the germline V gene (reference sequence). V gives up 9 bases and J gives up 6 bases, and the segment between their germline ends measures 15 bases. The CDR3 runs 13 amino acids, cysteine and phenylalanine included. The entry retains the CDR3 DNA only, 39 bases that are in frame from base 1.

Details on this clone: What this receptor recognizes is not known. Base qualities are not provided; no much larger clone lies one nucleotide away.

The sequence is built from TRBV19 and TRBJ2-4, with no confidently assigned D gene. The starting material was peripheral blood, obtained from a patient treated with photon-based radiotherapy. The sequence derives from a man between 50 and 59 years old with gastric cancer. The DNA is TGTGCCAGCCAGCCCGGGTACGGAAACATTCAGTACTTC. It codes for CASQPGYGNIQYF.